The 14 T cell receptor beta chains below were found in one sample sequenced in a study of blood T cell repertoires in COVID-19. Profiled with immunoSEQ multiplex PCR; TCRdb holds only in-frame clones, not every one. The data hold about 350,000 clones, with 88% observed a single time. The sequenced material came from peripheral blood. These receptors came from a woman in her 70s with COVID-19, enrolled during active disease.

The V call is TRBV4-1, the J call TRBJ1-5; D perhaps matches TRBD1 (5 bases). This CDR3 is built from 19 residues. Germline-derived CDR1 and CDR2 are MGHRA and YSYEKL. The V gene lost 0 bases and the J gene lost 2 bases, with 20 bases spanning the gap. CDR3 loop: CASSQDVLAGRIGNQPQHF. Here the CDR3 DNA reads TGCGCCAGCAGCCAAGATGTTTTGGCAGGGAGGATTGGCAATCAGCCCCAGCATTTT.

This rearrangement joins TRBV2 to TRBJ2-7, with TRBD2 identical over 15 bases. The germline CDR1 and CDR2 sequences are SNHLY and FYNNEI. This CDR3 region has 15 residues. With V trimmed by 11 bases and J by 6 bases, 11 bases remained unmatched. The CDR3, as DNA: TGTGCCGGAAGGACTAGCGGGGGGGCAGGAGGCGAGCAGTACTTC. It specifies CAGRTSGGAGGEQYF.

In nucleotides, the CDR3 is TGTGCCAGCTCACCTGGGCAGGGTAACTACGAGCAGTACTTC. This gives the protein CASSPGQGNYEQYF. The chain carries TRBV18 and TRBJ2-7, with D perhaps matching TRBD1 (5 bases). Trimming took off 3 bases at V and 3 bases at J, with 12 bases between the two ends. CDR1 KGHSH and CDR2 LQKENI come from the germline V gene. CDR3 length equals 14 residues.

This sequence joins TRBV30 and TRBJ1-3, with D perhaps TRBD1 (6 bases). Germline V CDR1 and CDR2: GTSNPN, SVGIG (reference sequence). This CDR3 contains 14 residues. The V end was cut by 3 bases, the J end by 3 bases, with 12 bases between. The CDR3 DNA sequence: TGTGCCTGGAGCCAGGGGTTCGGTGGAAACACCATATATTTT. It codes for CAWSQGFGGNTIYF.

On this clone itself: Other nucleotide sequences in the sample specify the same CDR3. CDR3: CASSYDSNYGYTF. CDR3 coding DNA: TGTGCCAGCAGTTACGACAGTAACTATGGCTACACCTTC. The V and J genes are TRBV6-5 and TRBJ1-2, with a weak D call TRBD1 (5 bases). The germline gives CDR1 MNHEY, CDR2 SVGAGI. With 2 bases removed from V and 1 base from J, the gap between germline ends came to 5 bases. The CDR3 covers 13 residues.

This sequence joins TRBV9 and TRBJ1-3; D gene uncertain. CDR3 length: 13 amino acids. The V end was cut by 3 bases, the J end by 0 bases, with 4 bases between. Per germline, CDR1 SGDLS and CDR2 YYNGEE. CDR3 coding DNA: TGTGCCAGCAGCGCTCCCTCTGGAAACACCATATATTTT. This gives the protein CASSAPSGNTIYF. Filled out from reference TRBV9 and TRBJ1-3, the complete variable domain reads DSGVTQTPKHLITATGQRVTLRCSPRSGDLSVYWYQQSLDQGLQFLIQYYNGEERAKGNILERFSAQQFPDLHSELNLSSLELGDSALYFCASSAPSGNTIYFGEGSWLTVV.

The V and J genes are TRBV28 and TRBJ2-7, with 7 bases fitting TRBD1. The CDR3 has 14 residues. Germline V CDR1 and CDR2: MDHEN, SYDVKM. J gave up 4 bases and V 8 bases, and 11 bases lay outside the gene matches. CDR3 in DNA: TGTGCCAGCTCGGTCCTGACAGGGCAGTACGAGCAGTACTTC. It encodes CASSVLTGQYEQYF.

The chain employs TRBV24-1 and TRBJ2-2, with 10 bases aligning to TRBD2. Germline V lookup: CDR1 KGHDR, CDR2 SFDVKD. After removal of 4 bases from V and 5 bases from J, the junction contained 9 bases not matched to a gene. The CDR3 extends over 17 amino acids. DNA for the CDR3: TGTGCCACCAGTGACCCTCTACTACTAGCGGGGACCGGGGAGCTGTTTTTT. This translates into CATSDPLLLAGTGELFF.

This sequence joins TRBV5-6 and TRBJ1-1; TRBD1 might be the D (5 bases). Trimming shortened V by 4 bases and J by 6 bases, and 10 bases separated the two germline ends. The CDR3 loop spans 12 amino acids. Germline V CDR1 and CDR2: SGHDT, YYEEEE. The CDR3 spells CASSRGTPEAFF. Written as DNA, the CDR3 is TGTGCCAGCAGCCGGGGGACCCCTGAAGCTTTCTTT.

The chain recombines TRBV28 with TRBJ2-7; a possible D gene is TRBD2 (7 bases). V dropped 3 bases and J dropped 3 bases, with 21 bases sitting between them. The CDR3 has 17 residues. The germline CDR1 and CDR2 sequences are MDHEN and SYDVKM. The DNA for the CDR3 is TGTGCCAGCAGTTTCTCTGCGGGGGCCAACGCCAACTACGAGCAGTACTTC. This gives the protein CASSFSAGANANYEQYF.

V and J are TRBV5-8 and TRBJ1-1; 8 bases agree with TRBD1. The germline V gene encodes CDR1 SGHTS and CDR2 YDEGEE. This CDR3 spans 16 amino acids. J gave up 1 base and V 1 base, and 6 bases lay outside the gene matches. The CDR3 here is CASSLQWGQANTEAFF. CDR3 coding DNA: TGTGCCAGCAGCTTGCAATGGGGACAGGCGAACACTGAAGCTTTCTTT.

The rearrangement uses TRBV28 and TRBJ2-7, with no clear D. Germline CDR1 MDHEN, CDR2 SYDVKM. V was cut by 3 bases and J by 2 bases, with 14 bases left in between. This CDR3 spans 15 amino acids. This chain's CDR3 is CASSLVPGQTYEQYF. DNA for the CDR3: TGTGCCAGCAGTTTGGTTCCAGGTCAAACCTACGAGCAGTACTTC.

The chain recombines TRBV18 with TRBJ1-1, with 8 bases that match TRBD1. With 3 bases clipped from V and 1 base from J, the junction kept 10 bases outside the gene matches. The CDR3 is 17 residues long. Germline V gene lookup returns CDR1 KGHSH and CDR2 LQKENI. This chain's CDR3 is CASSPPTGGQANTEAFF. The CDR3, as DNA: TGTGCCAGCTCACCTCCGACGGGGGGACAGGCGAACACTGAAGCTTTCTTT.

This chain uses TRBV9 with TRBJ2-1, with TRBD1 matching 8 bases. V gave up 6 bases and J gave up 9 bases; unmatched junction bases: 8. Germline V gene sequence: CDR1 SGDLS, CDR2 YYNGEE. The CDR3 runs 13 residues. The CDR3 is CASTPTGVGEQFF. CDR3 DNA: TGTGCCAGCACCCCGACAGGGGTGGGTGAGCAGTTCTTC.